This T cell receptor (beta chain) came from a study of blood T cells in healthy people across ages. Germline V gene data show CDR1 as LNHNV and CDR2 as YYDKDF (reference sequence). V lost 1 base, J lost 3 bases, and 16 bases lay in between. The CDR3 loop spans 16 amino acids. Through a sample-barcoded 5' primer and a J-beta primer mix, a second PCR was run for 7 to 11 cycles. One entry per CDR3 protein, called by TCRdb with MiXCR from the 5' RACE reads. The data show 600,000 to 900,000 distinct CDR3 sequences, roughly 26% seen once. The study drew donors from healthy Caucasian individuals in Russia aged roughly 6 to 90. These data were also reused for a study on T cells of mothers and their children. That source adds: For cDNA synthesis, the complete extracted RNA was used (around 1.5 ug per 15 ul). Microchimeric T cell clones that persisted were not detected.

Sample: blood. The chain employs TRBV15 and TRBJ2-7; D possibly corresponds to TRBD1 (5 bases). The TCR was taken from a boy aged 5 to 17 in good health. The DNA for the CDR3 is TGTGCCACCAGCAGAGGTCGGTGGGGCCGCTTCTACGAGCAGTACTTC. Translation: CATSRGRWGRFYEQYF. The complete variable domain, with remaining parts taken from reference TRBV15 and TRBJ2-7, reads DAMVIQNPRYQVTQFGKPVTLSCSQTLNHNVMYWYQQKSSQAPKLLFHYYDKDFNNEADTPDNFQSRRPNTSFCFLDIRSPGLGDTAMYLCATSRGRWGRFYEQYFGPGTRLTVT.